The 15 T cell receptor beta chains in this list originate from one sample, sequenced in a study of beta chain features in type 1 diabetes. Expressed TCRB transcripts were sequenced because the entire RNA isolate underwent reverse transcription. Profiled with immunoSEQ multiplex PCR; TCRdb holds only in-frame clones, not every one. The profile covers about 620,000 clones, with roughly a sixth appearing a single time and about 0.097% taken by the ten largest. Sequencing was performed on naive CD4+ T cells from blood. Receptors originate from a man aged 18 to 30 in good health.

This clone was seen a handful of times. CDR3 DNA: TGTGCCAGCAGCGGGGGCCTGGAGGAAAAACTGTTTTTT. Translating it yields CASSGGLEEKLFF. J is TRBJ1-4 and V is TRBV9, with D possibly matching TRBD1 (5 bases). The CDR3 sequence is 13 residues long. Germline V gene sequence: CDR1 SGDLS, CDR2 YYNGEE. Trimming stripped 3 bases from V and 8 bases from J, with 11 bases between. Based on the CDR3 plus reference TRBV9 and TRBJ1-4, the full variable domain is DSGVTQTPKHLITATGQRVTLRCSPRSGDLSVYWYQQSLDQGLQFLIQYYNGEERAKGNILERFSAQQFPDLHSELNLSSLELGDSALYFCASSGGLEEKLFFGSGTQLSVL.

This clone was seen a few times. This sequence joins TRBV30 and TRBJ1-1; D not resolved. In germline, CDR1 is GTSNPN, CDR2 SVGIG (reference sequence). The V end lost 0 bases, the J end lost 1 base, and 6 bases lay between the germline ends. This CDR3 spans 13 amino acids. The CDR3 DNA reads as TGTGCCTGGAGTGTCCAGCAGAACACTGAAGCTTTCTTT. It encodes CAWSVQQNTEAFF.

This clone was detected a few times. The gene calls are TRBV5-1 and TRBJ1-2; TRBD1 agrees at 8 bases. Germline V gives CDR1 SGHRS, CDR2 YFSETQ. Trimming cost V 8 bases and J 5 bases; bases outside gene matches: 5. The CDR3 is 12 amino acids. The CDR3 DNA reads TGCGCCAGTGCGACAGGGGAATATGGCTACACCTTC. Its translation is CASATGEYGYTF.

A few counts support this clone. This chain links TRBV9 with TRBJ2-3; D gene ambiguous. The CDR3 extends over 16 amino acids. The V gene lost 0 bases and the J gene lost 0 bases, with 11 bases spanning the gap. Germline assignment: CDR1 SGDLS and CDR2 YYNGEE. CDR3 amino acids: CASSVESPASTDTQYF. CDR3 nucleotides: TGTGCCAGCAGCGTAGAAAGTCCAGCGAGCACAGATACGCAGTATTTT.

This clone was seen only a few times. The V and J genes are TRBV4-2 and TRBJ2-1, with D perhaps matching TRBD1 or TRBD2 (6 bases each). Germline loops: CDR1 LGHNA, CDR2 YNFKEQ. Deletions cut 4 bases from V and 7 bases from J, with 17 bases between. The CDR3 loop spans 15 amino acids. The CDR3 nucleotides are TGTGCCAGCAGCCGACTACAGGGAGGAGTAAATGAGCAGTTCTTC. Translation gives CASSRLQGGVNEQFF.

The chain uses TRBV18 and TRBJ2-7; 7 bases match TRBD1. The CDR3 spans 14 residues. The ends lost 2 bases at V and 4 bases at J; junction bases unmatched: 5. The germline V gene has CDR1 KGHSH and CDR2 LQKENI. In DNA, the CDR3 is TGTGCCAGCTCACCAGGGACAGCCCAGTACGAGCAGTACTTC. This translates into CASSPGTAQYEQYF.

This clone showed up just a few times. V is TRBV27 and J is TRBJ1-4, with D tentatively TRBD1 (5 bases). Germline CDR1 and CDR2: MNHEY and SMNVEV (reference sequence). V was trimmed by 7 bases and J by 6 bases, leaving 15 bases between them. The CDR3 runs to 14 residues. The CDR3 nucleotides read TGTGCCAGCAAAGGGGTATTAAAGGATGAAAAACTGTTTTTT. Protein: CASKGVLKDEKLFF.

A few counts support this clone. This chain links TRBV28 with TRBJ2-7; TRBD1 agrees at 8 bases. The germline gives CDR1 MDHEN, CDR2 SYDVKM. V was pared by 5 bases and J by 5 bases, with 11 bases of the junction left unmatched. The CDR3 loop spans 15 amino acids. CDR3 residues: CASSRVDRGNDEQYF. CDR3 bases: TGTGCCAGCAGTCGCGTCGACAGGGGTAACGACGAGCAGTACTTC.

This clone was picked up a small number of times. The rearrangement uses TRBV11-2 and TRBJ1-5; D gene uncertain. The CDR3 sequence is 13 residues long. Germline lookup yields CDR1 SGHAT and CDR2 FQNNGV. V lost 0 bases to trimming and J lost 6 bases, with 6 bases between them. Written as DNA, the CDR3 is TGTGCCAGCAGCTTAGAGGGTGTTCAGCCCCAGCATTTT. It is translated as CASSLEGVQPQHF.

This clone was picked up a small number of times. V is TRBV9 and J is TRBJ2-1; no reliable D call. The CDR3 extends over 12 amino acids. CDR1 SGDLS and CDR2 YYNGEE come from the germline V gene. The V and J ends lost 4 bases and 3 bases respectively, with 5 bases between them. This chain's CDR3 is CASSPFYNEQFF. DNA for the CDR3: TGTGCCAGCAGCCCTTTCTACAATGAGCAGTTCTTC. Based on the CDR3 plus reference TRBV9 and TRBJ2-1, the full variable domain is DSGVTQTPKHLITATGQRVTLRCSPRSGDLSVYWYQQSLDQGLQFLIQYYNGEERAKGNILERFSAQQFPDLHSELNLSSLELGDSALYFCASSPFYNEQFFGPGTRLTVL.

This clone was observed a few times. The J gene is TRBJ1-1, the V gene TRBV28; D is perhaps TRBD1 (5 bases). The CDR3 has 13 amino acids. V was pared by 4 bases and J by 5 bases, with 11 bases between. Per the germline V gene, CDR1 is MDHEN and CDR2 is SYDVKM. CDR3 DNA: TGTGCCAGCAGTTACGGGGGTGGGACTGAAGCTTTCTTT. Protein product: CASSYGGGTEAFF.

V usage is TRBV20-1 and J usage is TRBJ2-7; D is undetermined. Germline V gives CDR1 DFQATT, CDR2 SNEGSKA (reference sequence). The CDR3 is made up of 11 amino acids. Trimming stripped 3 bases from V and 6 bases from J, with 9 bases between. The CDR3 loop is CSASIRPEQYF. The CDR3 bases are TGCAGTGCTAGTATACGGCCCGAGCAGTACTTC.

This clone was seen only a few times. The chain uses TRBV30 and TRBJ1-2; no clear D. Germline V gives CDR1 GTSNPN, CDR2 SVGIG (reference sequence). The V gene lost 7 bases and the J gene lost 4 bases, with 16 bases spanning the gap. This CDR3 spans 13 amino acids. CDR3 bases: TGTGCCTACCCCGGGCCCGGAGGCTATGGCTACACCTTC. As protein: CAYPGPGGYGYTF.

This clone has a handful of counts. The V call is TRBV7-2, the J call TRBJ2-1, with a possible D match to TRBD2 (6 bases). This CDR3 is built from 16 residues. V lost 0 bases and J lost 2, with 11 bases in between. Germline V gives CDR1 SGHTA, CDR2 FQGNSA. CDR3 sequence: CASSLAGTPPYNEQFF. The DNA of the CDR3 is TGTGCCAGCAGCTTAGCCGGGACTCCACCCTACAATGAGCAGTTCTTC. The full variable domain, with the rest looked up from reference TRBV7-2 and TRBJ2-1, is GAGVSQSPSNKVTEKGKDVELRCDPISGHTALYWYRQSLGQGLEFLIYFQGNSAPDKSGLPSDRFSAERTGGSVSTLTIQRTQQEDSAVYLCASSLAGTPPYNEQFFGPGTRLTVL.

V usage is TRBV9 and J usage is TRBJ2-6; no definite D call. The germline CDR1 and CDR2 sequences are SGDLS and YYNGEE. This CDR3 region has 15 residues. V was clipped by 4 bases and J by 5 bases, with 13 bases between them. CDR3 sequence reads: CASSRTVLRANVLTF. Here the CDR3 DNA reads TGTGCCAGCAGCAGGACCGTCCTTAGGGCCAACGTCCTGACTTTC.